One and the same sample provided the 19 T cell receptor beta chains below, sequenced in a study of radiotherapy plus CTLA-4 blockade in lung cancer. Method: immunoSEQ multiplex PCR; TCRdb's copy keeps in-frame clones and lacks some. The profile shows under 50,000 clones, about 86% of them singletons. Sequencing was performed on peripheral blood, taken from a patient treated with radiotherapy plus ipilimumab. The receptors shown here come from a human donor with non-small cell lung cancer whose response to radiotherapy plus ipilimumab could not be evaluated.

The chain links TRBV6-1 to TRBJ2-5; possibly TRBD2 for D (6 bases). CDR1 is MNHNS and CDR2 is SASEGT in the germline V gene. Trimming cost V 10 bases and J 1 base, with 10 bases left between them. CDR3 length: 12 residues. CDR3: CATWDFQETQYF. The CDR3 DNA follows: TGTGCCACCTGGGACTTCCAAGAGACCCAGTACTTC.

CDR3 nucleotides: TGTGCCACCAGCAGAGATTTAGACACTGAAGCTTTCTTT. Translated: CATSRDLDTEAFF. The chain joins TRBV15 to TRBJ1-1; D gene ambiguous. CDR1 is LNHNV and CDR2 is YYDKDF in the germline V gene (reference sequence). The CDR3 spans 13 residues. The germline V and J ends were trimmed by 0 bases and 3 bases, with 5 bases remaining between them.

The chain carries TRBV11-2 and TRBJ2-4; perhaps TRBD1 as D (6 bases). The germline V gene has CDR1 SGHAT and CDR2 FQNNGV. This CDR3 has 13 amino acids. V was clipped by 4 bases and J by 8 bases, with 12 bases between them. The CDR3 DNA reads TGTGCCAGCAGCTACGGCAGGGGCCACATTCAGTACTTC. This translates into CASSYGRGHIQYF.

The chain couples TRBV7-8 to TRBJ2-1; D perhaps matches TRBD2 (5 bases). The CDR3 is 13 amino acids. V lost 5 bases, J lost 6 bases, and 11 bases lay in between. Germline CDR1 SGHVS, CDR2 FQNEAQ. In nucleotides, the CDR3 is TGTGCCAGCAGCCCAACTAGTGGCAATGAGCAGTTCTTC. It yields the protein CASSPTSGNEQFF.

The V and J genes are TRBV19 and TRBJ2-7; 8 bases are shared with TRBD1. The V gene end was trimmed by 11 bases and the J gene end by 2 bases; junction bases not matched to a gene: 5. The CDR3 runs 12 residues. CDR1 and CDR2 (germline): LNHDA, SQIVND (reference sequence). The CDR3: CASGDRTYEQYF. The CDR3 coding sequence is TGTGCCTCCGGGGACAGGACCTACGAGCAGTACTTC. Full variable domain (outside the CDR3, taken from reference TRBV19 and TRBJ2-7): DGGITQSPKYLFRKEGQNVTLSCEQNLNHDAMYWYRQDPGQGLRLIYYSQIVNDFQKGDIAEGYSVSREKKESFPLTVTSAQKNPTAFYLCASGDRTYEQYFGPGTRLTVT.

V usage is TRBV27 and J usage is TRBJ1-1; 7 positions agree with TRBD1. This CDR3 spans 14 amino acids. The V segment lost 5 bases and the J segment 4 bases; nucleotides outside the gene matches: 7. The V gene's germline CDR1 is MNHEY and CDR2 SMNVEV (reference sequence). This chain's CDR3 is CASSRQGLSTEAFF. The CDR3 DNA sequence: TGTGCCAGCAGTAGACAGGGTTTAAGCACTGAAGCTTTCTTT.

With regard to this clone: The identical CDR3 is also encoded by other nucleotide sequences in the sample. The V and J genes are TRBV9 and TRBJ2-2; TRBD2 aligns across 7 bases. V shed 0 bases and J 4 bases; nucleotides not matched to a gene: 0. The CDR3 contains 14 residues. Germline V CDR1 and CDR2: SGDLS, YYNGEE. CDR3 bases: TGTGCCAGCAGCGTAGGCGGGGGCACCGGGGAGCTGTTTTTT. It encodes CASSVGGGTGELFF.

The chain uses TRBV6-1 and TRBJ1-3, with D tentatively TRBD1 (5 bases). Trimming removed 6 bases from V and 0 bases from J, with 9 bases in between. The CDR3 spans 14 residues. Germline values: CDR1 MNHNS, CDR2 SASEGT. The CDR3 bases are TGTGCCAGCAGACAGGCCCACTCTGGAAACACCATATATTTT. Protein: CASRQAHSGNTIYF.

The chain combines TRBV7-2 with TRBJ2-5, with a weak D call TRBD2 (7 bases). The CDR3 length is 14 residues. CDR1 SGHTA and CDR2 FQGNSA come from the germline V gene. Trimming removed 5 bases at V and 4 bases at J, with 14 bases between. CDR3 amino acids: CASSPWGGGETQYF. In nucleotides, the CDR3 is TGTGCCAGCAGCCCTTGGGGGGGCGGAGAGACCCAGTACTTC.

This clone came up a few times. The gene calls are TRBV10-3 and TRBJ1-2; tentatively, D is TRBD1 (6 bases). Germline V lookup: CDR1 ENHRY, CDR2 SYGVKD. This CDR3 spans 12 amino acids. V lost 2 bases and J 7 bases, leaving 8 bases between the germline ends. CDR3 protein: CAISEDRSGYTF. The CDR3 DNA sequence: TGTGCCATCAGTGAGGACAGGAGTGGCTACACCTTC.

CDR3: CASISSGTNTGELFF. The CDR3 region has the DNA TGTGCCAGTATATCTAGCGGGACGAACACCGGGGAGCTGTTTTTT. The rearrangement joins TRBV19 to TRBJ2-2, with 9 bases matching TRBD2. This CDR3 region has 15 residues. With V trimmed by 7 bases and J by 0 bases, 3 bases remained unmatched. Germline V gives CDR1 LNHDA, CDR2 SQIVND (reference sequence). Using reference TRBV19 and TRBJ2-2 for the parts outside the CDR3, the full variable domain is DGGITQSPKYLFRKEGQNVTLSCEQNLNHDAMYWYRQDPGQGLRLIYYSQIVNDFQKGDIAEGYSVSREKKESFPLTVTSAQKNPTAFYLCASISSGTNTGELFFGEGSRLTVL.

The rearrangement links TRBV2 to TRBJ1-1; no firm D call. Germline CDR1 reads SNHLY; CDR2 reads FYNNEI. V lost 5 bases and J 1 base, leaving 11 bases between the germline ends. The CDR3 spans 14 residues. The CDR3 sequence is CASSPPTENTEAFF. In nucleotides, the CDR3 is TGTGCCAGCAGTCCCCCCACAGAGAACACTGAAGCTTTCTTT.

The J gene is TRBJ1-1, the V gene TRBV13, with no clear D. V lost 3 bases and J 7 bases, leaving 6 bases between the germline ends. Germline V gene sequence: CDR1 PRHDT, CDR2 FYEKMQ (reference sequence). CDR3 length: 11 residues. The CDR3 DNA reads TGTGCCAGCAGCTTTACTGGTGAAGCTTTCTTT. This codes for CASSFTGEAFF.

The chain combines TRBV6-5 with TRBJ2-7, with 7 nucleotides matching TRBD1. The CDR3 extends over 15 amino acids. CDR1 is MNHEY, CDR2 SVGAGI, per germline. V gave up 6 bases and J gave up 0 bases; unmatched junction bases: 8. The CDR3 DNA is TGTGCCAGCAGCGTTCCCTCAGGGGGCTCCTACGAGCAGTACTTC. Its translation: CASSVPSGGSYEQYF.

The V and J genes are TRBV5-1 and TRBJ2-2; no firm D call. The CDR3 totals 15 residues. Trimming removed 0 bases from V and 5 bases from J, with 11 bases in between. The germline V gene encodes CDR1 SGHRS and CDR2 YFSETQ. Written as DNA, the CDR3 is TGCGCCAGCAGCTTGGAAACAAGTCCTACCGGGGAGCTGTTTTTT. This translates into CASSLETSPTGELFF.

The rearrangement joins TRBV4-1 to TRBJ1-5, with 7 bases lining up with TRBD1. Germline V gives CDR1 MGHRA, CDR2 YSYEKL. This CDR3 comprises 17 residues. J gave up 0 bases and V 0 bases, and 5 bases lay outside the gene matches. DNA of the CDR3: TGCGCCAGCAGCCAAGAAGGGGGCTACGTTAGCAATCAGCCCCAGCATTTT. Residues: CASSQEGGYVSNQPQHF.

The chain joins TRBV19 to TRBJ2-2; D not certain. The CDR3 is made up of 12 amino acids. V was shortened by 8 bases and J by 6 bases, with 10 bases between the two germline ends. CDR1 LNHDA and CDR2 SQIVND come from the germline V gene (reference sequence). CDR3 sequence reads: CASAISAGELFF. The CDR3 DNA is TGTGCCAGTGCGATTTCGGCCGGGGAGCTGTTTTTT.

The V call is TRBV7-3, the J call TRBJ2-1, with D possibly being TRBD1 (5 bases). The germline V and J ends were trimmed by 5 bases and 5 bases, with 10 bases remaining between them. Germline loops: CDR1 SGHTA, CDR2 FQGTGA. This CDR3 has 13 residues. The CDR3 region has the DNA TGTGCCAGCAGCCGAGCACAGGACAATGAGCAGTTCTTC. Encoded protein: CASSRAQDNEQFF.

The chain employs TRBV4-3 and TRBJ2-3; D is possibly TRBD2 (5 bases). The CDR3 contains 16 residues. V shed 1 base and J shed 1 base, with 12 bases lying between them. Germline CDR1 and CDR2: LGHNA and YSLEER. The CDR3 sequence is CASSQGGSGGTDTQYF. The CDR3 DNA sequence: TGCGCCAGCAGCCAAGGTGGCAGCGGTGGCACAGATACGCAGTATTTT.